Each of the 10 T cell receptor beta chains below was sequenced from the same sample in a study of CD8 T cells in Susac syndrome. Reverse transcription of 0.5 to 1 ug RNA was performed with random hexamers. TCRdb re-called the immunoSEQ multiplex PCR reads through MiXCR, storing one row per CDR3 protein. The sample carries a few hundred thousand distinct CDR3 sequences, roughly 92% recorded once. Sequenced material: CD8+ T cells from PBMCs. All receptors come from a human donor with multiple sclerosis.

The chain carries TRBV12-3 or TRBV12-4 and TRBJ2-7; the D gene could be TRBD1 or TRBD2 (5 bases each). This CDR3 has 12 residues. V was trimmed by 5 bases and J by 7 bases, leaving 12 bases between them. CDR3 coding DNA: TGTGCCAGCAGTGCCGGGACGAGGGAGCAGTACTTC. Amino acids: CASSAGTREQYF.

The chain employs TRBV28 and TRBJ2-7; D call uncertain. CDR3 length: 11 amino acids. Germline assignment: CDR1 MDHEN and CDR2 SYDVKM. V was cut by 5 bases and J by 3 bases, with 5 bases left in between. The CDR3 DNA reads as TGTGCCAGCAGTACCGGCTACGAGCAGTACTTC. This gives the protein CASSTGYEQYF.

This clonotype was recorded once. This sequence joins TRBV21-1 and TRBJ2-7; TRBD1, the table's D call, lacks a check against the DNA. TRBV21-1 counts as a pseudogene. The CDR3 has 14 residues. CDR3 nucleotide sequence: TGTGCCAGCAGCAACCGCAGGGGAGACTACGAGCAGTACTTC. Encoded protein: CASSNRRGDYEQYF.

This chain links TRBV27 with TRBJ1-2, with a possible D match to TRBD1 (5 bases). V shed 3 bases and J shed 4 bases, with 9 bases lying between them. In germline, CDR1 is MNHEY, CDR2 SMNVEV (reference sequence). The CDR3 contains 13 residues. CDR3 protein: CASSFAQAYGYTF. The CDR3 nucleotides read TGTGCCAGCAGTTTCGCACAGGCCTATGGCTACACCTTC.

This chain links TRBV4-3 with TRBJ1-2; a possible D gene is TRBD1 (6 bases). The V end was cut by 4 bases, the J end by 3 bases, with 15 bases between. This CDR3 is built from 15 residues. Looked up from germline, CDR1 is LGHNA and CDR2 is YSLEER. DNA of the CDR3: TGCGCCAGCAGCCCAGCTTTACAGGGTTACTATGGCTACACCTTC. Protein product: CASSPALQGYYGYTF.

The chain joins TRBV4-3 to TRBJ2-7, with D hard to call. Germline V gives CDR1 LGHNA, CDR2 YSLEER. The CDR3 totals 17 residues. V was clipped by 3 bases and J by 0 bases, with 18 bases between them. The CDR3 sequence: CASSHHLGDGTSYEQYF. CDR3 sequence (DNA): TGCGCCAGCAGCCACCACCTTGGCGACGGAACCTCCTACGAGCAGTACTTC.

Written as DNA, the CDR3 is TGTGCCACGACTATCCCGGGAGAATTCTACGAGCAGTACTTC. It specifies CATTIPGEFYEQYF. The rearrangement links TRBV6-6 to TRBJ2-7; possibly TRBD2 for D (6 bases). The CDR3 has 14 residues. Trimming took off 10 bases at V and 3 bases at J, with 19 bases between the two ends. Germline V gene lookup returns CDR1 MNHNY and CDR2 SVGAGI (reference sequence).

This rearrangement joins TRBV7-9 to TRBJ2-7; no reliable D call. CDR1 is SEHNR and CDR2 is FQNEAQ in the germline V gene (reference sequence). The CDR3 is made up of 14 amino acids. The V and J ends lost 5 bases and 3 bases respectively, with 14 bases between them. The CDR3 sequence is CASSPDLAHYEQYF. DNA of the CDR3: TGTGCCAGCAGCCCTGACCTGGCTCACTACGAGCAGTACTTC.

The chain joins TRBV27 to TRBJ2-1; the match to TRBD2 covers 8 bases. The CDR3 has 16 amino acids. Trimming took 3 bases from V and 5 from J; bases not matched to a gene: 9. CDR1 is MNHEY and CDR2 is SMNVEV in the germline V gene (reference sequence). CDR3 region: CASSFYGGRSHNEQFF. The DNA of the CDR3 is TGTGCCAGCAGTTTTTACGGCGGGAGGTCCCACAATGAGCAGTTCTTC.

The V call is TRBV4-1, the J call TRBJ2-7, with TRBD2 as a possible D gene (5 bases). The CDR3 sequence is 13 residues long. With 2 bases removed from V and 4 bases from J, the gap between germline ends came to 9 bases. The germline V gene encodes CDR1 MGHRA and CDR2 YSYEKL. CDR3 in DNA: TGCGCCAGCAGCCAAACGACTATTTACGAGCAGTACTTC. It specifies CASSQTTIYEQYF.